This T cell receptor beta chain was retrieved from a study of T cells in Graves' hyperthyroidism and ophthalmopathy. Study observations and caveats: A median about 6 months before onset, the model predicted ophthalmopathy.

This clonotype was observed at least ten times. Its antigen is not identified. Fresh 10 ml peripheral blood yielded PBMCs. Amplification yielded TCR beta CDR3 regions, with RNA transcripts as the source. First-round RT-PCR targeting the TCR CDR3 was performed with the HTBI primer set. From the multiplex PCR reads, TCRdb called clonotypes with MiXCR, one entry per CDR3 protein. This sample has under 200,000 distinct CDR3 sequences; 9.4% occur once, and the top ten carry approximately 20%. Losses at the gene ends were 1 base for V and 0 bases for J; bases not matched to a gene: 1. Germline V gives CDR1 SEHNR, CDR2 FQNEAQ (reference sequence). CDR3 size: 16 residues.

The sample comprised blood. This chain links TRBV7-9 with TRBJ1-5; 9 bases fit TRBD1. The sequence derives from a woman aged 18-29 years with Graves' hyperthyroidism that later progressed to Graves' ophthalmopathy. CDR3 coding DNA: TGTGCCAGCAGCTTAGAGACAGGGGGTAGCAATCAGCCCCAGCATTTT. It is translated as CASSLETGGSNQPQHF.